Presented here are 27 T cell receptor beta chains from one specimen sequenced in a study of CXCR3-negative and CXCR3-positive naive CD8 T cells. The authors made the TRB cDNA libraries by 5' RACE using UMI labels. TCRdb re-called the 5' RACE reads; one entry per CDR3 protein, DNA not given. Its table records tens of thousands of distinct CDR3 sequences. The sequenced sample was memory CD8+ T cells from blood. These receptors came from a human donor in good health. Some clones in this sample may be carry-over from other donors' samples.

V is TRBV4-2 and J is TRBJ1-1. The CDR3 runs to 15 residues. Germline assignment: CDR1 LGHNA and CDR2 YNFKEQ. This CDR3 reads CASSQDMRGNTEAFF.

V usage is TRBV21-1 and J usage is TRBJ2-7; lacking DNA, the TRBD1 call made by TCRdb goes unchecked. TRBV21-1 is recorded as a pseudogene. The CDR3 contains 13 residues. The chain's CDR3 is CASSKGAGREQYF.

This rearrangement joins TRBV28 to TRBJ2-7; TCRdb names TRBD1, which stays unverified in the absence of DNA. Germline V lookup: CDR1 MDHEN, CDR2 SYDVKM. This CDR3 region has 16 residues. The CDR3 is CASRASGTGALYEQYF.

The genes are TRBV19 and TRBJ2-1; TCRdb's D call of TRBD1 is untestable without DNA. The CDR3 extends over 16 amino acids. Germline V gene data show CDR1 as LNHDA and CDR2 as SQIVND (reference sequence). CDR3 sequence: CASTPPRGRVYNEQFF.

J is TRBJ2-2 and V is TRBV6-4; the D call of TRBD2 rests on TCRdb alone, since no DNA is present to check it. The CDR3 has 14 residues. CDR1 and CDR2 from the germline V gene are MRHNA and SNTAGT. CDR3 region: CASSEEGGTGELFF.

J is TRBJ1-2 and V is TRBV21-1. TRBV21-1 is labeled a pseudogene. This CDR3 is built from 16 residues. CDR3: CASSKVGHCPNYGYTF.

The chain joins TRBV15 to TRBJ2-1; the TCRdb D gene call, TRBD1, has no DNA to confirm it. Per germline, CDR1 LNHNV and CDR2 YYDKDF (reference sequence). This CDR3 comprises 16 residues. The CDR3: CATSRETGTGYNEQFF.

J is TRBJ1-2 and V is TRBV9; TCRdb calls TRBD1, which cannot be checked without DNA. Germline CDR1 and CDR2: SGDLS and YYNGEE. The CDR3 covers 14 residues. The CDR3 loop reads CASSASTDYSGYTF.

The rearrangement uses TRBV20-1 and TRBJ1-1; lacking DNA, the TRBD1 call made by TCRdb goes unchecked. The CDR3 is 15 amino acids. The V gene's germline CDR1 is DFQATT and CDR2 SNEGSKA (reference sequence). The CDR3 protein is CSARDLGQSLPEAFF.

V and J are TRBV9 and TRBJ2-7. The CDR3 is 14 residues long. CDR1 SGDLS and CDR2 YYNGEE come from the germline V gene. CDR3 sequence reads: CASSVAGESYEQYF. The complete variable domain, with remaining parts taken from reference TRBV9 and TRBJ2-7, reads DSGVTQTPKHLITATGQRVTLRCSPRSGDLSVYWYQQSLDQGLQFLIQYYNGEERAKGNILERFSAQQFPDLHSELNLSSLELGDSALYFCASSVAGESYEQYFGPGTRLTVT.

This sequence joins TRBV15 and TRBJ2-5; with no DNA, the TCRdb D assignment of TRBD1 cannot be verified. The CDR3 totals 14 residues. Germline V lookup: CDR1 LNHNV, CDR2 YYDKDF (reference sequence). The CDR3 reads CATRTTGMGETQYF.

V usage is TRBV4-3 and J usage is TRBJ2-2; TCRdb outputs TRBD2, but without DNA this stays unchecked. Germline CDR1 and CDR2: LGHNA and YSLEER. CDR3 length: 17 amino acids. This CDR3 reads CASSQDGSGAITGELFF.

The chain links TRBV21-1 to TRBJ2-6; TCRdb lists TRBD1, though no DNA is available to test this call. TRBV21-1 is reported as a pseudogene. The CDR3 has 20 residues. The CDR3 here is CASSKAPCDRGRTGANVLTF.

The chain recombines TRBV20-1 with TRBJ2-1; lacking DNA, the TRBD2 call made by TCRdb goes unchecked. CDR1 and CDR2 (germline): DFQATT, SNEGSKA (reference sequence). The CDR3 extends over 14 amino acids. The CDR3 region is CSASRPAGSNEQFF.

V and J are TRBV28 and TRBJ1-2; TCRdb designates TRBD1, a call that cannot be tested without DNA. The CDR3 covers 16 residues. Germline V lookup: CDR1 MDHEN, CDR2 SYDVKM. This CDR3 is CASTFLGARVGYGYTF.

The genes are TRBV3-1 and TRBJ1-1; the TRBD1 assignment by TCRdb is unverifiable without DNA. The CDR3 has 13 residues. The V gene's germline CDR1 is LGHDT and CDR2 YNNKEL (reference sequence). The CDR3 sequence is CASSQEGKGDAFF. The whole variable domain, filled in from reference TRBV3-1 and TRBJ1-1, reads DTAVSQTPKYLVTQMGNDKSIKCEQNLGHDTMYWYKQDSKKFLKIMFSYNNKELIINETVPNRFSPKSPDKAHLNLHINSLELGDSAVYFCASSQEGKGDAFFGQGTRLTVV.

The chain couples TRBV27 to TRBJ2-7; TCRdb designates TRBD1, a call that cannot be tested without DNA. CDR1 and CDR2 from the germline V gene are MNHEY and SMNVEV (reference sequence). The CDR3 extends over 16 amino acids. CDR3 amino acids: CASSLGSGHPSYEQYF.

The gene calls are TRBV20-1 and TRBJ1-4. Per germline, CDR1 DFQATT and CDR2 SNEGSKA (reference sequence). This CDR3 contains 16 residues. The chain's CDR3 is CSARDFRPGNNEKLFF.

This chain links TRBV6-5 with TRBJ1-6. Looked up from germline, CDR1 is MNHEY and CDR2 is SVGAGI. CDR3 length: 16 residues. CDR3 loop: CASSYTVGTADSPLHF.

The J gene is TRBJ2-5, the V gene TRBV6-2 or TRBV6-3; absent DNA, TCRdb's TRBD1 call cannot be checked. This CDR3 is built from 13 residues. Germline V gene lookup returns CDR1 MNHEY and CDR2 SVGEGT. This CDR3 is CASSLQGWETQYF.

The V gene is TRBV27, the J gene TRBJ2-1. The germline V gene has CDR1 MNHEY and CDR2 SMNVEV (reference sequence). This CDR3 contains 14 residues. Here the CDR3 reads CASTTISSYNEQFF.

The J gene is TRBJ2-3, the V gene TRBV15; the TCRdb call, TRBD1, lacks DNA for checking. The CDR3 spans 15 residues. Germline CDR1 reads LNHNV; CDR2 reads YYDKDF (reference sequence). The CDR3 sequence: CATSRAGATTDTQYF.

The rearrangement uses TRBV12-3 or TRBV12-4 and TRBJ2-1; TCRdb proposes TRBD1, but this gene call is untestable without DNA. CDR3 size: 15 residues. The CDR3 reads CASSETGQGRHEQFF.

The J gene is TRBJ2-7, the V gene TRBV20-1. Germline V gene sequence: CDR1 DFQATT, CDR2 SNEGSKA (reference sequence). The CDR3 runs 12 residues. The CDR3 loop reads CSARRWGYEQYF.

The gene calls are TRBV7-8 and TRBJ2-1; TCRdb indicates TRBD2, and absent DNA this call remains unverified. CDR1 SGHVS and CDR2 FQNEAQ come from the germline V gene. The CDR3 consists of 15 residues. CDR3 loop: CASSLGLAGGNEQFF.

The chain carries TRBV29-1 and TRBJ2-1; TCRdb's D call of TRBD1 is untestable without DNA. The CDR3 runs to 12 residues. Germline CDR1 and CDR2: SQVTM and ANQGSEA. CDR3: CSVQGVYNEQFF.

This chain connects TRBV6-2 or TRBV6-3 to TRBJ1-1; TCRdb proposes TRBD1, but this gene call is untestable without DNA. Germline V gene lookup returns CDR1 MNHEY and CDR2 SVGEGT. The CDR3 runs 14 residues. The CDR3 region is CASSSSVGATEAFF.